The 8 T cell receptor beta chains in this list originate from one sample, sequenced in a study of chemoradiotherapy in HPV16-positive cancers. Sequencing was performed with immunoSEQ multiplex PCR; in TCRdb, only in-frame clones are kept and a portion is missing. The sample gives some 4,100 clones, roughly two thirds of which show up once; 9.3% is in the top ten. The starting material was tumor tissue, obtained from a patient who underwent chemoradiotherapy. The receptors stem from a human donor with HPV-associated anogenital cancer.

The rearrangement joins TRBV4-1 to TRBJ1-1, with a weak D call TRBD1 (6 bases). Germline lookup yields CDR1 MGHRA and CDR2 YSYEKL. V gave up 0 bases and J gave up 0 bases, with 11 bases separating them. The CDR3 has 16 amino acids. CDR3 amino acids: CASSQDWAGVNTEAFF. The DNA of the CDR3 is TGCGCCAGCAGCCAAGACTGGGCAGGGGTGAACACTGAAGCTTTCTTT.

V gene TRBV6-5 combines with J gene TRBJ1-1; D remains unclear. V lost 7 bases to trimming and J lost 1 base, with 4 bases between them. The germline V gene has CDR1 MNHEY and CDR2 SVGAGI. This CDR3 has 11 residues. Here the CDR3 reads CASIGNTEAFF. The CDR3 DNA reads as TGTGCCAGCATAGGGAACACTGAAGCTTTCTTT.

As concerns this clone: The identical CDR3 is also encoded by other nucleotide sequences in the sample. The DNA for the CDR3 is TGTGCCACCGGACAGGGTACAGATACGCAGTATTTT. The encoded protein is CATGQGTDTQYF. The V and J genes are TRBV6-5 and TRBJ2-3, with 8 bases fitting TRBD1. V shed 10 bases, J shed 3 bases, and the junction held 3 bases outside the gene matches. Per germline, CDR1 MNHEY and CDR2 SVGAGI. The CDR3 length is 12 residues.

The sample holds one count of this clone. Written as DNA, the CDR3 is TGCAGCGTTGAATCTTGGACTAGCGCCAGTGAGCAGTTCTTC. It specifies CSVESWTSASEQFF. The V gene is TRBV29-1, the J gene TRBJ2-1; 9 nucleotides agree with TRBD2. The germline CDR1 and CDR2 sequences are SQVTM and ANQGSEA. The CDR3 is 14 residues long. V lost 2 bases, J lost 9 bases, and 8 bases stayed unmatched.

This clone showed up just a few times. The V gene is TRBV11-1, the J gene TRBJ1-2; weak D call: TRBD1 (5 bases). Between the trimmed V and J ends, which lost 3 bases and 2 bases, there was a span of 13 bases. This CDR3 has 15 amino acids. Germline V gene data show CDR1 as SGHAT and CDR2 as FQDESV (reference sequence). CDR3 in amino acids: CASSFGGGSNYGYTF. The CDR3 nucleotides read TGTGCCAGCAGCTTTGGGGGGGGATCCAACTATGGCTACACCTTC.

This sequence joins TRBV9 and TRBJ2-1; 7 nucleotides align to TRBD1. Trimming at V came to 0 bases and at J to 6 bases, leaving 6 bases not matched to a gene. Germline V lookup: CDR1 SGDLS, CDR2 YYNGEE. This CDR3 comprises 15 residues. This CDR3 reads CASSVEGDRANEQFF. The CDR3 region has the DNA TGTGCCAGCAGCGTAGAGGGCGACAGGGCCAATGAGCAGTTCTTC.

The rearrangement links TRBV7-8 to TRBJ2-7; 8 bases agree with TRBD2. Germline CDR1 is SGHVS and CDR2 is FQNEAQ. The ends lost 5 bases at V and 0 bases at J; junction bases unmatched: 9. The CDR3 is 16 amino acids. CDR3 loop: CASSRREGGHSYEQYF. The CDR3 nucleotides read TGTGCCAGCAGCCGCCGGGAGGGGGGCCACTCCTACGAGCAGTACTTC.

The chain joins TRBV7-2 to TRBJ2-1; 11 bases align to TRBD2. Germline assignment: CDR1 SGHTA and CDR2 FQGNSA. The CDR3 loop spans 15 amino acids. V trimming: 3 bases; J trimming: 7 bases; junction bases outside the gene matches: 5. CDR3 sequence reads: CASSLTSGAMNEQFF. DNA of the CDR3: TGTGCCAGCAGCTTGACTAGCGGGGCTATGAATGAGCAGTTCTTC.